Below are 17 T cell receptor beta chains sequenced from a single sample in a study of OX40 agonist ivuxolimab in advanced cancers. The protocol was immunoSEQ multiplex PCR, while the TCRdb copy is restricted to in-frame clones and leaves out a portion. This table holds about 72,000 clones, 81% found once. This specimen was CD4+ or CD8+ T cells sorted from blood, taken in a trial of the OX40 agonist ivuxolimab. These receptors were collected from an adult with an advanced solid tumor such as melanoma, head and neck, liver or kidney cancer.

The chain couples TRBV6-1 to TRBJ2-7, with D maybe TRBD1 (5 bases). The germline V gene has CDR1 MNHNS and CDR2 SASEGT. The CDR3 spans 15 residues. The V and J ends lost 6 bases and 5 bases respectively, with 20 bases between them. The CDR3 region has the DNA TGTGCCAGCAGCGCCCTCAGGGCCCTCTTGAACGAGCAGTACTTC. Translated: CASSALRALLNEQYF.

The rearrangement uses TRBV19 and TRBJ1-6; D unresolved. This CDR3 contains 14 residues. Per germline, CDR1 LNHDA and CDR2 SQIVND (reference sequence). The ends were cut back, 10 bases at V and 10 bases at J, with 20 bases in the middle. CDR3 nucleotide sequence: TGTGCCACCCAACCGGGGTTTTCAGGATCACCCCTCCACTTT. This sequence encodes CATQPGFSGSPLHF.

This clone turned up a few times. The chain joins TRBV7-8 to TRBJ2-7; TRBD2 matches at 9 bases. The CDR3 covers 16 residues. In germline, CDR1 is SGHVS, CDR2 FQNEAQ. V shed 2 bases, J shed 3 bases, and the junction held 8 bases outside the gene matches. The CDR3 DNA reads TGTGCCAGCAGCTTATTGGCTAGCGGGGTCCTCTACGAGCAGTACTTC. Its translation: CASSLLASGVLYEQYF. Filled out from reference TRBV7-8 and TRBJ2-7, the complete variable domain reads GAGVSQSPRYKVAKRGQDVALRCDPISGHVSLFWYQQALGQGPEFLTYFQNEAQLDKSGLPSDRFFAERPEGSVSTLKIQRTQQEDSAVYLCASSLLASGVLYEQYFGPGTRLTVT.

The chain joins TRBV18 to TRBJ1-1, with D hard to call. V was cut by 4 bases and J by 0 bases, with 12 bases left in between. Looked up from germline, CDR1 is KGHSH and CDR2 is LQKENI. The CDR3 runs 15 residues. The CDR3 sequence is CASSQTGRMNTEAFF. The DNA for the CDR3 is TGTGCCAGCTCACAGACCGGAAGGATGAACACTGAAGCTTTCTTT.

V usage is TRBV5-6 and J usage is TRBJ2-2; 8 nucleotides agree with TRBD1. Germline-derived CDR1 and CDR2 are SGHDT and YYEEEE. CDR3 length: 15 residues. Unmatched junction bases numbered 2, after V lost 4 bases and J lost 0 bases. The CDR3 DNA follows: TGTGCCAGCAGCAAACAGGGGGCGAACACCGGGGAGCTGTTTTTT. Translating it yields CASSKQGANTGELFF.

J is TRBJ2-5 and V is TRBV6-6; D is ambiguous. CDR3 length equals 13 residues. CDR1 is MNHNY, CDR2 SVGAGI, per germline (reference sequence). With 0 bases removed from V and 5 bases from J, the gap between germline ends came to 7 bases. CDR3 bases: TGTGCCAGCAGTTACTCACGTGATGAGACCCAGTACTTC. It codes for CASSYSRDETQYF.

The genes are TRBV7-8 and TRBJ1-1; the match to TRBD1 covers 8 bases. Looked up from germline, CDR1 is SGHVS and CDR2 is FQNEAQ. CDR3 length: 16 amino acids. Unmatched junction bases numbered 13, after V lost 5 bases and J lost 5 bases. CDR3 nucleotide sequence: TGTGCCAGCAGCCCCGGCAGGGGGCGGTTAAGGACTGAAGCTTTCTTT. Translated: CASSPGRGRLRTEAFF.

CDR3 bases: TGTGCCAGCAGCTTAACCCCAGGGGCGGAAAATGGCTACACCTTC. Encoded protein: CASSLTPGAENGYTF. The chain carries TRBV7-3 and TRBJ1-2, with D possibly being TRBD1 (6 bases). Germline lookup yields CDR1 SGHTA and CDR2 FQGTGA. This CDR3 is 15 amino acids long. Trimming shortened V by 0 bases and J by 6 bases, and 14 bases separated the two germline ends.

This sequence joins TRBV27 and TRBJ2-7; TRBD2 matches at 7 bases. J gave up 3 bases and V 3 bases, and 5 bases lay outside the gene matches. Germline CDR1 reads MNHEY; CDR2 reads SMNVEV (reference sequence). This CDR3 is built from 14 residues. The CDR3 protein is CASSFEGLGYEQYF. CDR3 DNA: TGTGCCAGCAGTTTTGAAGGACTAGGCTACGAGCAGTACTTC.

The CDR3 DNA reads TGTGCCAGCAGCCAGGGACAGGGGCCACAAGAGACCCAGTACTTC. It encodes CASSQGQGPQETQYF. The chain carries TRBV7-3 and TRBJ2-5; 10 bases map to TRBD1. With 5 bases clipped from V and 2 bases from J, the junction kept 5 bases outside the gene matches. The length of the CDR3 is 15 residues. Germline V gene sequence: CDR1 SGHTA, CDR2 FQGTGA.

The V gene is TRBV5-1, the J gene TRBJ2-5; D is perhaps TRBD1 (6 bases). The closer fit of TRBJ2-7 to the DNA end suggests the J call may be wrong. The germline V gene has CDR1 SGHRS and CDR2 YFSETQ. The CDR3 contains 15 residues. The CDR3 DNA sequence: TGCGCCAGCAGCCTAACCTTGACAGGAATCGACGAGCAGTACTTC. Residues: CASSLTLTGIDEQYF.

The V call is TRBV7-2, the J call TRBJ2-1; 7 bases agree with TRBD2. Germline V CDR1 and CDR2: SGHTA, FQGNSA. The CDR3 covers 16 residues. V lost 5 bases to trimming and J lost 2 bases; unmatched junction nucleotides: 9. The CDR3 coding sequence is TGTGCCAGCAGCCCCCAGGGAGCGGGAACCTACAATGAGCAGTTCTTC. Its translation: CASSPQGAGTYNEQFF. Full variable domain (rest looked up from reference TRBV7-2 and TRBJ2-1): GAGVSQSPSNKVTEKGKDVELRCDPISGHTALYWYRQSLGQGLEFLIYFQGNSAPDKSGLPSDRFSAERTGGSVSTLTIQRTQQEDSAVYLCASSPQGAGTYNEQFFGPGTRLTVL.

This chain uses TRBV5-1 with TRBJ2-5, with D possibly TRBD2 on 5 matching bases. The closer fit of TRBJ2-7 to the DNA end suggests the J call may be wrong. The CDR3 runs 13 residues. Germline V CDR1 and CDR2: SGHRS, YFSETQ. The CDR3 reads CASSLAEGYEQYF. The DNA of the CDR3 is TGCGCCAGCAGCTTGGCCGAGGGCTACGAGCAGTACTTC.

The DNA of the CDR3 is TGCGCCAGCAGCCAAGATCGATTGGGGACAGCTAGTATGAACACTGAAGCTTTCTTT. Translated, it gives CASSQDRLGTASMNTEAFF. The V call is TRBV4-1, the J call TRBJ1-1; 7 bases match TRBD1. The CDR3 runs to 19 residues. Looked up from germline, CDR1 is MGHRA and CDR2 is YSYEKL. Unmatched junction bases numbered 13, after V lost 0 bases and J lost 0 bases.

This sequence joins TRBV7-9 and TRBJ2-3; D is uncertain. The CDR3 consists of 15 residues. Trimming left V 1 base short and J 2 bases short, with 10 bases between. CDR1 SEHNR and CDR2 FQNEAQ come from the germline V gene (reference sequence). CDR3 nucleotide sequence: TGTGCCAGCAGCTTAGTGCAAGAAACCACAGATACGCAGTATTTT. The encoded protein is CASSLVQETTDTQYF. The whole variable domain, filled in from reference TRBV7-9 and TRBJ2-3, reads DTGVSQNPRHKITKRGQNVTFRCDPISEHNRLYWYRQTLGQGPEFLTYFQNEAQLEKSRLLSDRFSAERPKGSFSTLEIQRTEQGDSAMYLCASSLVQETTDTQYFGPGTRLTVL.

In its sample, this clone was seen once. The chain couples TRBV6-5 to TRBJ1-6, with D maybe TRBD1 (6 bases). Trimming removed 2 bases at V and 7 bases at J, with 12 bases between. The CDR3 spans 15 residues. CDR1 is MNHEY and CDR2 is SVGAGI in the germline V gene. The CDR3, as DNA: TGTGCCAGCAGTTACCTTGCAGGGGCCAATTCACCCCTCCACTTT. Residues: CASSYLAGANSPLHF.

V and J are TRBV4-1 and TRBJ2-4; D gene ambiguous. Looked up from germline, CDR1 is MGHRA and CDR2 is YSYEKL. Trimming removed 0 bases at V and 7 bases at J, with 13 bases between. This CDR3 region has 15 residues. The CDR3 coding sequence is TGCGCCAGCAGCCAAGATCGGAGCGCCGCTAACATTCAGTACTTC. Protein product: CASSQDRSAANIQYF.